Sequencing of this TCR beta chain was carried out in a study of shared T cell receptors in the human thymus. Trimming cost V 1 base and J 0 bases, with 5 bases left between them. Germline V gene sequence: CDR1 SGHKS, CDR2 YYEKEE (reference sequence). This CDR3 region has 14 residues. TCRdb keeps only in-frame clones here, not all; method: immunoSEQ multiplex PCR. The top ten hold 0.0095% to 0.012% of the sample, which has approximately 660,000 clones, 70% to 90% seen once. Another study also made use of these data, one on human thymus T cells. From that study: From resections taken during corrective heart surgery, the thymus tissue was obtained. It looked as if thymic and blood repertoires used V and J genes in a biased way. Among unrelated individuals, related research reported thymic repertoires that overlapped highly.

This receptor was obtained from a boy under three years old with a congenital heart defect. Sequenced material: thymocytes. This chain uses TRBV5-5 with TRBJ1-5; no clear D gene. For the CDR3, the DNA is TGTGCCAGCAGCTTGACAGTTAGCAATCAGCCCCAGCATTTT. Its translation is CASSLTVSNQPQHF.